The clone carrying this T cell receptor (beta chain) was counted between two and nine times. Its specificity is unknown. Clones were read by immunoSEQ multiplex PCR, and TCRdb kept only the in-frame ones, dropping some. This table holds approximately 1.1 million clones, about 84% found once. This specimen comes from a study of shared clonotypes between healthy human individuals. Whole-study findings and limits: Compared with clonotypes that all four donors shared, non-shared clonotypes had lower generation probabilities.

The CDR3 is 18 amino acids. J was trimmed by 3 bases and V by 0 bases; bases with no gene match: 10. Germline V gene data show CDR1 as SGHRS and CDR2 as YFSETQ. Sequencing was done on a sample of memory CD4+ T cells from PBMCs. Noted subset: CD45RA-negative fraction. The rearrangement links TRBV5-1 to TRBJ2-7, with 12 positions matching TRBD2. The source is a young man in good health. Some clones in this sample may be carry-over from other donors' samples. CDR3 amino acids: CASSLGPLTSGSFYEQYF. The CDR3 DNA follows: TGCGCCAGCAGCTTGGGACCATTGACTAGCGGGAGTTTCTACGAGCAGTACTTC. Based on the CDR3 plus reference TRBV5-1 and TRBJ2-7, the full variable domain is KAGVTQTPRYLIKTRGQQVTLSCSPISGHRSVSWYQQTPGQGLQFLFEYFSETQRNKGNFPGRFSGRQFSNSRSEMNVSTLELGDSALYLCASSLGPLTSGSFYEQYFGPGTRLTVT.